The 20 T cell receptor beta chains in this list originate from one sample, sequenced in a study of blood T cell repertoires in COVID-19. Clones were read by immunoSEQ multiplex PCR, and TCRdb kept only the in-frame ones, dropping some. The profile covers about 320,000 clones, with approximately 85% appearing a single time and around 1.6% taken by the ten largest. Sample: peripheral blood. Receptors were obtained from a woman in her forties or fifties with acute or convalescent COVID-19.

This chain links TRBV9 with TRBJ2-1; D is perhaps TRBD2 (6 bases). The CDR3 has 13 amino acids. Germline loops: CDR1 SGDLS, CDR2 YYNGEE. V dropped 4 bases and J dropped 5 bases, with 10 bases sitting between them. CDR3 amino acids: CASSTGLNNEQFF. CDR3 nucleotides: TGTGCCAGCAGCACGGGACTGAACAATGAGCAGTTCTTC.

Concerning this clone: This specimen includes other DNA sequences encoding the same CDR3. V and J are TRBV4-1 and TRBJ2-7; 11 bases are a match to TRBD2. The CDR3 consists of 15 residues. Germline values: CDR1 MGHRA, CDR2 YSYEKL. V was pared by 1 base and J by 2 bases, with 1 base of the junction left unmatched. CDR3 nucleotide sequence: TGCGCCAGCAGCCAAGGACTAGCGGGACCCTACGAGCAGTACTTC. Protein: CASSQGLAGPYEQYF.

The rearrangement uses TRBV5-1 and TRBJ1-6, with D possibly matching TRBD1 (6 bases). The CDR3 runs to 17 residues. CDR1 is SGHRS and CDR2 is YFSETQ in the germline V gene. V was trimmed by 1 base and J by 7 bases, leaving 18 bases between them. Here the CDR3 reads CASSLSIHRDVNSPLHF. The CDR3, as DNA: TGCGCCAGCAGCTTGTCGATTCACAGGGACGTAAATTCACCCCTCCACTTT.

This rearrangement joins TRBV28 to TRBJ2-7, with TRBD1 identical over 8 bases. V gave up 4 bases and J gave up 4 bases; unmatched junction bases: 9. The CDR3 loop spans 15 amino acids. Germline V CDR1 and CDR2: MDHEN, SYDVKM. For the CDR3, the DNA is TGTGCCAGCAGTTCTTCCGGGACAGGAACATACGAGCAGTACTTC. Its translation is CASSSSGTGTYEQYF.

The CDR3 is CASRPGQGQNYGYTF. The CDR3 nucleotides are TGTGCCAGCAGACCCGGACAGGGACAGAACTATGGCTACACCTTC. J is TRBJ1-2 and V is TRBV7-9; 8 nucleotides match TRBD1. The CDR3 sequence is 15 residues long. Looked up from germline, CDR1 is SEHNR and CDR2 is FQNEAQ (reference sequence). With 6 bases clipped from V and 2 bases from J, the junction kept 8 bases outside the gene matches.

The V gene is TRBV6-5, the J gene TRBJ1-4; tentative D call: TRBD1 (6 bases). This CDR3 contains 15 residues. The V gene lost 6 bases and the J gene lost 4 bases, with 15 bases spanning the gap. Germline values: CDR1 MNHEY, CDR2 SVGAGI. CDR3 DNA: TGTGCCAGCAGGCGCAGGGGCTGGGATAATGAAAAACTGTTTTTT. Protein product: CASRRRGWDNEKLFF.

The chain combines TRBV11-3 with TRBJ2-2; TRBD1 aligns across 7 bases. Germline V lookup: CDR1 SGHNT, CDR2 YENEEA. This CDR3 region has 14 residues. The V and J ends lost 5 bases and 3 bases, in that order; junction bases with no gene match: 3. CDR3 amino acids: CASSITGDTGELFF. CDR3 sequence (DNA): TGTGCCAGCAGCATAACAGGGGACACCGGGGAGCTGTTTTTT. The full variable domain, completed using reference TRBV11-3 and TRBJ2-2, is EAGVVQSPRYKIIEKKQPVAFWCNPISGHNTLYWYLQNLGQGPELLIRYENEEAVDDSQLPKDRFSAERLKGVDSTLKIQPAELGDSAVYLCASSITGDTGELFFGEGSRLTVL.

This rearrangement joins TRBV3-1 (or the pseudogene TRBV3-2) to TRBJ2-1; 10 bases fit TRBD2. This CDR3 is 18 amino acids long. V shed 3 bases and J 0 bases; nucleotides not matched to a gene: 8. Germline lookup yields CDR1 LGHDT and CDR2 YNNKEL (reference sequence). Written as DNA, the CDR3 is TGTGCCAGCAGCCACGGACTAGCGGCTCCTATCTCCTACAATGAGCAGTTCTTC. Protein: CASSHGLAAPISYNEQFF.

The chain recombines TRBV18 with TRBJ1-2, with 9 bases that match TRBD1. Germline values: CDR1 KGHSH, CDR2 LQKENI. V shed 2 bases and J 6 bases; nucleotides not matched to a gene: 4. The CDR3 has 14 residues. CDR3 in DNA: TGTGCCAGCTCACCAATGCGGACAGGGGATGGCTACACCTTC. Its protein product is CASSPMRTGDGYTF.

V and J are TRBV27 and TRBJ2-7, with a tentative D call TRBD1 (6 bases). The ends were cut back, 6 bases at V and 3 bases at J, with 12 bases in the middle. This CDR3 comprises 13 residues. From germline, CDR1 is MNHEY and CDR2 SMNVEV (reference sequence). In nucleotides, the CDR3 is TGTGCCAGCAGATTAACAGGGAACTACGAGCAGTACTTC. It encodes CASRLTGNYEQYF.

The V call is TRBV30, the J call TRBJ1-2; TRBD1 matches 7 bases. Per the germline V gene, CDR1 is GTSNPN and CDR2 is SVGIG (reference sequence). This CDR3 has 13 amino acids. Trimming took 0 bases from V and 8 from J; bases not matched to a gene: 6. CDR3 sequence (DNA): TGTGCCTGGAGTGTAGGAGGGGGCAGAGGCTACACCTTC. It codes for CAWSVGGGRGYTF.

V and J are TRBV11-2 and TRBJ2-3; TRBD2 aligns across 9 bases. Germline assignment: CDR1 SGHAT and CDR2 FQNNGV. This CDR3 contains 16 residues. V dropped 5 bases and J dropped 2; count of bases not matched to a gene: 8. CDR3 sequence (DNA): TGTGCCAGCAGCCTGACTAGCGGCCACCCCACAGATACGCAGTATTTT. Protein sequence: CASSLTSGHPTDTQYF.

This chain uses TRBV27 with TRBJ2-5; TRBD1 matches at 10 bases. The trim removed 2 bases at V and 5 bases at J, leaving 2 bases unmatched. Germline V CDR1 and CDR2: MNHEY, SMNVEV (reference sequence). The CDR3 extends over 14 amino acids. Here the CDR3 reads CASSLQGQGETQYF. In DNA, the CDR3 is TGTGCCAGCAGTTTACAGGGACAGGGGGAGACCCAGTACTTC.

Turning to this clone: This specimen includes other DNA sequences encoding the same CDR3. V usage is TRBV5-1 and J usage is TRBJ2-3, with 8 bases that match TRBD1. Looked up from germline, CDR1 is SGHRS and CDR2 is YFSETQ. The CDR3 totals 14 residues. V dropped 4 bases and J dropped 1; count of bases not matched to a gene: 2. CDR3 in DNA: TGCGCCAGCAGCCGGGGACAGGGCACAGATACGCAGTATTTT. It specifies CASSRGQGTDTQYF.

The gene calls are TRBV27 and TRBJ2-7, with TRBD1 as a possible D gene (6 bases). Germline CDR1 and CDR2: MNHEY and SMNVEV (reference sequence). V dropped 5 bases and J dropped 0 bases, with 8 bases sitting between them. The CDR3 is made up of 13 amino acids. The CDR3 region has the DNA TGTGCCAGCAGTGGACAGAGCTCCTACGAGCAGTACTTC. Translation: CASSGQSSYEQYF.

The V call is TRBV19, the J call TRBJ2-7; maybe TRBD1 (6 bases). In germline, CDR1 is LNHDA, CDR2 SQIVND (reference sequence). CDR3 length: 15 amino acids. Between the trimmed V and J ends, which lost 6 bases and 4 bases, there was a span of 19 bases. The CDR3 spells CASRTGTAHSYEQYF. DNA for the CDR3: TGTGCCAGTAGGACAGGCACAGCCCATTCTTACGAGCAGTACTTC.

In its sample, this clone was seen once. CDR3 sequence (DNA): TGTGCCAGCAGCACTAGCGGGAACACAGATACGCAGTATTTT. Translated: CASSTSGNTDTQYF. The chain is built from TRBV7-3 and TRBJ2-3; 10 bases fit TRBD2. This CDR3 spans 14 amino acids. Germline CDR1 is SGHTA and CDR2 is FQGTGA. V trimming: 5 bases; J trimming: 2 bases; junction bases outside the gene matches: 1.

The chain has TRBV28 and TRBJ2-7; the match to TRBD2 covers 7 bases. The germline V gene encodes CDR1 MDHEN and CDR2 SYDVKM. This CDR3 region has 15 residues. V dropped 4 bases and J dropped 3; count of bases not matched to a gene: 9. The CDR3 is CASSSGFGGGYEQYF. The CDR3 DNA reads TGTGCCAGCAGTTCAGGTTTTGGCGGGGGCTACGAGCAGTACTTC.

CDR3: CASSFRTDTQYF. DNA of the CDR3: TGTGCCAGCAGTTTCCGGACAGATACGCAGTATTTT. The V call is TRBV27, the J call TRBJ2-3; D gene unclear. Trimming removed 3 bases from V and 3 bases from J, with 4 bases in between. Germline V lookup: CDR1 MNHEY, CDR2 SMNVEV (reference sequence). The CDR3 is 12 amino acids.

The chain recombines TRBV2 with TRBJ2-1; the match to TRBD2 covers 7 bases. This CDR3 contains 15 residues. Germline CDR1 is SNHLY and CDR2 is FYNNEI. V gave up 4 bases and J gave up 0 bases; unmatched junction bases: 3. The CDR3 reads CASSVQRGSYNEQFF. The CDR3 region has the DNA TGTGCCAGCAGTGTCCAGCGGGGCTCCTACAATGAGCAGTTCTTC.